Shown below are 25 T cell receptor beta chains from a single sample sequenced in a study of vaccination effects on CD4 cells after COVID-19. Within the ViraFEST assay, antigen-specific CD4+ T cells underwent expansion with viral peptide pools prior to sequencing. Investigators separated out CD4+ T cells once around nine days of culture had passed. Nucleocapsid antibodies stayed negative before and after vaccination, showing no earlier SARS-CoV-2 infection. These receptors are not linked to any known antigen. This table comes from immunoSEQ multiplex PCR, and its TCRdb copy is limited to in-frame clones, with some not included. The table lists tens of thousands of clones, 60% to 80% of them singletons. The material sequenced was CD4+ T cells from PBMCs cultured with HCoV-OC43 spike peptides, taken before COVID-19 vaccination. Subset defined: HCoV-OC43 spike overlapping peptide pool stimulation. Every receptor here comes from a human donor who received a COVID-19 vaccine.

V usage is TRBV10-3 and J usage is TRBJ2-1; 10 bases line up with TRBD1. V dropped 4 bases and J dropped 4; count of bases not matched to a gene: 1. In germline, CDR1 is ENHRY, CDR2 SYGVKD. The CDR3 has 14 amino acids. In DNA, the CDR3 is TGTGCCATCAGTGGGGGACAGGGGTACAATGAGCAGTTCTTC. It codes for CAISGGQGYNEQFF.

The chain uses TRBV25-1 and TRBJ1-2; possible D gene TRBD1, 6 bases. Trimming took off 3 bases at V and 0 bases at J, with 14 bases between the two ends. Looked up from germline, CDR1 is MGHDK and CDR2 is SYGVNS. The CDR3 is made up of 16 amino acids. CDR3 residues: CASSDLGQNTNYGYTF. The CDR3 nucleotides are TGTGCCAGCAGTGACCTCGGACAGAATACTAACTATGGCTACACCTTC.

The chain uses TRBV3-1 (or the pseudogene TRBV3-2) and TRBJ2-3; D may be TRBD2 (6 bases). The CDR3 runs to 15 residues. From germline, CDR1 is LGHDT and CDR2 YNNKEL (reference sequence). Trimming removed 4 bases from V and 6 bases from J, with 17 bases in between. The CDR3 loop reads CASSLPGGSGDTQYF. The CDR3 nucleotides are TGTGCCAGCAGCCTTCCCGGGGGTTCAGGGGATACGCAGTATTTT.

J is TRBJ2-1 and V is TRBV5-1; TRBD2 might be the D (5 bases). Germline lookup yields CDR1 SGHRS and CDR2 YFSETQ. The V end was cut by 4 bases, the J end by 9 bases, with 20 bases between. CDR3 size: 15 residues. The CDR3 DNA follows: TGCGCCAGCAGCCCGGAGCTACTAGAGTCAAGTGAGCAGTTCTTC. Translation: CASSPELLESSEQFF.

The chain couples TRBV2 to TRBJ1-5, with no clear D. CDR3 length equals 14 residues. V lost 6 bases to trimming and J lost 4 bases, with 13 bases between them. The germline V gene encodes CDR1 SNHLY and CDR2 FYNNEI. The CDR3 nucleotides read TGTGCCAGCAGGGTTGCCGGGGTAAATCAGCCCCAGCATTTT. Amino acids: CASRVAGVNQPQHF.

This clone was counted once. The V call is TRBV10-3, the J call TRBJ2-6; D is ambiguous. This CDR3 is 16 amino acids long. V lost 3 bases, J lost 1 base, and 10 bases lay in between. Germline values: CDR1 ENHRY, CDR2 SYGVKD. The CDR3 region is CAISDVVGSGANVLTF. CDR3 in DNA: TGTGCCATCAGTGACGTAGTAGGGTCTGGGGCCAACGTCCTGACTTTC.

The CDR3 loop reads CASSQGTGGNQPQHF. DNA of the CDR3: TGCGCCAGCAGCCAAGGAACAGGGGGTAATCAGCCCCAGCATTTT. The chain couples TRBV4-1 to TRBJ1-5; 8 nucleotides agree with TRBD1. The length of the CDR3 is 15 residues. The germline V gene encodes CDR1 MGHRA and CDR2 YSYEKL. J was trimmed by 4 bases and V by 1 base; bases with no gene match: 3.

The chain employs TRBV5-4 and TRBJ2-3; D might be TRBD1 or TRBD2, each matching 6 bases. The CDR3 is 15 residues long. The germline V gene has CDR1 SGHNT and CDR2 YYREEE (reference sequence). V was pared by 1 base and J by 1 base, with 10 bases between. The CDR3 DNA reads TGTGCCAGCAGCTTGCCGGGGGCCGGCACAGATACGCAGTATTTT. It codes for CASSLPGAGTDTQYF. Together with reference TRBV5-4 and TRBJ2-3, the CDR3 gives the full variable domain: ETGVTQSPTHLIKTRGQQVTLRCSSQSGHNTVSWYQQALGQGPQFIFQYYREEENGRGNFPPRFSGLQFPNYSSELNVNALELDDSALYLCASSLPGAGTDTQYFGPGTRLTVL.

This chain connects TRBV7-2 to TRBJ1-5; possible D gene TRBD1, 6 bases. Germline CDR1 SGHTA, CDR2 FQGNSA. Trimming cost V 0 bases and J 11 bases, with 17 bases left between them. This CDR3 is 15 amino acids long. This CDR3 is CASSLAFSGASSQHF. In nucleotides, the CDR3 is TGTGCCAGCAGCTTAGCGTTCTCAGGGGCGTCGTCCCAGCATTTT.

This rearrangement joins TRBV10-1 to TRBJ2-2; D possibly matches TRBD1 or TRBD2 (5 bases each). The length of the CDR3 is 14 residues. Between the trimmed V and J ends, which lost 8 bases and 0 bases, there was a span of 10 bases. CDR1 WNHNN and CDR2 SYGVQD come from the germline V gene (reference sequence). CDR3 sequence (DNA): TGCGCCAGCCGTGGGACGGCGAACACCGGGGAGCTGTTTTTT. Protein sequence: CASRGTANTGELFF.

This clone was picked up a small number of times. The chain uses TRBV6-1 and TRBJ2-7; 7 bases map to TRBD2. The germline V gene encodes CDR1 MNHNS and CDR2 SASEGT. CDR3 size: 17 residues. V trimming: 4 bases; J trimming: 0 bases; junction bases outside the gene matches: 12. The CDR3 bases are TGTGCCAGCAGTGCTTACGAGCGGGACCCTAGCTCCTACGAGCAGTACGTC. This encodes CASSAYERDPSSYEQYV.

The V gene is TRBV27, the J gene TRBJ1-1; a possible D gene is TRBD1 (6 bases). The CDR3 runs to 14 residues. From germline, CDR1 is MNHEY and CDR2 SMNVEV (reference sequence). The ends were cut back, 0 bases at V and 1 base at J, with 6 bases in the middle. CDR3 in amino acids: CASSLSDRNTEAFF. CDR3 sequence (DNA): TGTGCCAGCAGTTTATCGGACAGGAACACTGAAGCTTTCTTT.

The chain has TRBV5-4 and TRBJ2-5; tentative D call: TRBD2 (6 bases). The CDR3 runs 14 residues. V was trimmed by 4 bases and J by 4 bases, leaving 14 bases between them. The germline CDR1 and CDR2 sequences are SGHNT and YYREEE (reference sequence). CDR3 in amino acids: CASSTQKEGETQYF. The CDR3 bases are TGTGCCAGCAGCACACAAAAGGAGGGAGAGACCCAGTACTTC.

The chain recombines TRBV6-4 with TRBJ2-2, with D perhaps matching TRBD1 (5 bases). The CDR3 length is 15 residues. With 3 bases removed from V and 7 bases from J, the gap between germline ends came to 15 bases. Germline CDR1 and CDR2: MRHNA and SNTAGT. CDR3 loop: CASSELSTGNGELFF. The CDR3 nucleotides are TGTGCCAGCAGTGAGTTGTCCACAGGAAACGGGGAGCTGTTTTTT.

The rearrangement links TRBV21-1 to TRBJ1-2. TRBV21-1 is a listed pseudogene. The CDR3 spans 17 residues. The CDR3 DNA sequence: TGTGCCAGCAGCAAAGCGCAGAATAGAGGGAGCGGCTATGGCTACACCTTC. Amino acid sequence: CASSKAQNRGSGYGYTF.

The gene calls are TRBV4-1 and TRBJ1-2, with D unresolved. This CDR3 contains 15 residues. The V and J ends lost 6 bases and 1 base respectively, with 15 bases between them. Germline loops: CDR1 MGHRA, CDR2 YSYEKL. This chain's CDR3 is CASRTQVDGNYGYTF. For the CDR3, the DNA is TGCGCCAGCAGAACTCAGGTCGACGGTAACTATGGCTACACCTTC.

The V gene is TRBV2, the J gene TRBJ2-6, with 8 bases fitting TRBD2. V dropped 3 bases and J dropped 3; count of bases not matched to a gene: 1. Germline loops: CDR1 SNHLY, CDR2 FYNNEI. The CDR3 is made up of 15 amino acids. CDR3 bases: TGTGCCAGCAGTGACGGGAGGGTTGGGGCCAACGTCCTGACTTTC. Its protein product is CASSDGRVGANVLTF.

The rearrangement uses TRBV7-2 and TRBJ1-2, with D maybe TRBD1 (5 bases). Per germline, CDR1 SGHTA and CDR2 FQGNSA. V was shortened by 1 base and J by 2 bases, with 11 bases between the two germline ends. This CDR3 contains 15 residues. The CDR3 DNA follows: TGTGCCAGCAGCTTAGGCAGGGCACTAAACTATGGCTACACCTTC. The encoded protein is CASSLGRALNYGYTF.

This chain links TRBV6-2 or TRBV6-3 with TRBJ1-5; unclear D gene. The germline CDR1 and CDR2 sequences are MNHEY and SVGEGT. The CDR3 covers 14 residues. V lost 2 bases and J lost 2, with 7 bases in between. DNA for the CDR3: TGTGCCAGCAGTTACGTTAGCGGCAATCAGCCCCAGCATTTT. Its translation is CASSYVSGNQPQHF.

The chain is built from TRBV5-1 and TRBJ2-7; a weak D match, TRBD1 (5 bases). This CDR3 contains 15 residues. Germline loops: CDR1 SGHRS, CDR2 YFSETQ. V lost 3 bases to trimming and J lost 1 base, with 14 bases between them. This chain's CDR3 is CASSSHTGSSYEQYV. CDR3 in DNA: TGCGCCAGCAGCTCGCACACAGGTAGTTCCTACGAGCAGTACGTC.

The CDR3 nucleotides are TGCAGCCTTAGGACAGGGGGCATCAGTGAGCAGTTCTTC. This codes for CSLRTGGISEQFF. This chain uses TRBV29-1 with TRBJ2-1; TRBD1 matches at 11 bases. The CDR3 is 13 residues long. Unmatched junction bases numbered 9, after V lost 8 bases and J lost 9 bases. Per the germline V gene, CDR1 is SQVTM and CDR2 is ANQGSEA.

This clone was seen only a few times. The genes are TRBV5-4 and TRBJ2-1; the D gene is possibly TRBD1 (6 bases). The germline CDR1 and CDR2 sequences are SGHNT and YYREEE (reference sequence). The CDR3 is 15 residues long. V shed 4 bases and J shed 0 bases, with 11 bases lying between them. The CDR3 nucleotides read TGTGCCAGCAGCCGGAACAGGGACTCCTACAATGAGCAGTTCTTC. This sequence encodes CASSRNRDSYNEQFF.

The chain combines TRBV6-6 with TRBJ1-3, with TRBD1 matching over 7 bases. CDR3 length equals 14 residues. The germline gives CDR1 MNHNY, CDR2 SVGAGI (reference sequence). Trimming removed 6 bases from V and 4 bases from J; junction bases left unmatched: 6. In DNA, the CDR3 is TGTGCCAGCAGCCTTGGGACAGCCGGAAACACCATATATTTT. As protein: CASSLGTAGNTIYF.

This clone occurred a few times. The V gene is TRBV7-8, the J gene TRBJ2-7; D may be TRBD1 (6 bases). The CDR3 has 15 amino acids. V was trimmed by 1 base and J by 6 bases, leaving 16 bases between them. Per the germline V gene, CDR1 is SGHVS and CDR2 is FQNEAQ. CDR3 loop: CASSLVGQLSVEQYV. The CDR3 coding sequence is TGTGCCAGCAGCTTAGTAGGACAGCTATCGGTCGAGCAGTACGTC.

The chain has TRBV28 and TRBJ1-4, with 8 bases identical to TRBD1. Per germline, CDR1 MDHEN and CDR2 SYDVKM. J was trimmed by 3 bases and V by 6 bases; bases with no gene match: 3. This CDR3 comprises 14 residues. CDR3 sequence (DNA): TGTGCCAGCAGACCGGGACAGGCTAATGAAAAACTGTTTTTT. Translating it yields CASRPGQANEKLFF.